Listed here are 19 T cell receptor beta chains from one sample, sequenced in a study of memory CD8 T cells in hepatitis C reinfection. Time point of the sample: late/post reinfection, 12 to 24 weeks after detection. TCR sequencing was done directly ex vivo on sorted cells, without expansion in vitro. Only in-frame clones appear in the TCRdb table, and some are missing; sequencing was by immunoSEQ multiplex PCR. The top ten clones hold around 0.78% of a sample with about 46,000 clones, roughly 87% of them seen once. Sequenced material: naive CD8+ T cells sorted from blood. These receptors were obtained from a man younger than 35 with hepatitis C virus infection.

In DNA, the CDR3 is TGTGCCAGCAGGGCTAGCGGGAGCGGGAATGAGCAGTTCTTC. Translation: CASRASGSGNEQFF. The V call is TRBV2, the J call TRBJ2-1; 10 bases are shared with TRBD2. This CDR3 comprises 14 residues. The trim removed 6 bases at V and 7 bases at J, leaving 6 bases unmatched. CDR1 and CDR2 from the germline V gene are SNHLY and FYNNEI.

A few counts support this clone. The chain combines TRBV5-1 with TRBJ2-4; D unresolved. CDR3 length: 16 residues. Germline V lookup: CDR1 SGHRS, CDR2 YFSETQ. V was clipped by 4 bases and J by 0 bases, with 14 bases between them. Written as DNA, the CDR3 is TGCGCCAGCAGCCCCTCTCCTATACTAGCCAAAAACATTCAGTACTTC. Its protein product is CASSPSPILAKNIQYF.

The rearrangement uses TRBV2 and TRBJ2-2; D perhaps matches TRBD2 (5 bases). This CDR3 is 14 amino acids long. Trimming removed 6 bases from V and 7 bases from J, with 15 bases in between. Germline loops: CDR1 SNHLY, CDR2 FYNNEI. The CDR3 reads CASSLPPGNGELFF. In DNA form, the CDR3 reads TGTGCCAGCAGCCTCCCTCCCGGGAACGGGGAGCTGTTTTTT. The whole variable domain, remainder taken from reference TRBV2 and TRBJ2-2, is EPEVTQTPSHQVTQMGQEVILRCVPISNHLYFYWYRQILGQKVEFLVSFYNNEISEKSEIFDDQFSVERPDGSNFTLKIRSTKLEDSAMYFCASSLPPGNGELFFGEGSRLTVL.

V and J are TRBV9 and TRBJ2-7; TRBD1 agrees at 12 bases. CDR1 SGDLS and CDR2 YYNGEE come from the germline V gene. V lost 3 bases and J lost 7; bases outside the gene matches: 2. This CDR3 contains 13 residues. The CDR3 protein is CASSGDRGPEQYF. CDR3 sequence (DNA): TGTGCCAGCAGCGGGGACAGGGGGCCTGAGCAGTACTTC.

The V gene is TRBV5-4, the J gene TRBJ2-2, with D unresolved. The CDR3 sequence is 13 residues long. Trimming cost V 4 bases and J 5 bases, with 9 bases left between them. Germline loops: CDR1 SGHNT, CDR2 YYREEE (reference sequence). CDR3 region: CASSLEPTGELFF. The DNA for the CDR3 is TGTGCCAGCAGCCTAGAGCCTACCGGGGAGCTGTTTTTT.

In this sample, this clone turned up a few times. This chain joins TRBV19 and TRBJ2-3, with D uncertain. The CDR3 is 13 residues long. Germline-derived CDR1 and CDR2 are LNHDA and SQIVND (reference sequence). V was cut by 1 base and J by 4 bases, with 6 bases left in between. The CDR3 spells CASSIGRPDTQYF. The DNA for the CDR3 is TGTGCCAGTAGTATAGGCAGGCCAGATACGCAGTATTTT.

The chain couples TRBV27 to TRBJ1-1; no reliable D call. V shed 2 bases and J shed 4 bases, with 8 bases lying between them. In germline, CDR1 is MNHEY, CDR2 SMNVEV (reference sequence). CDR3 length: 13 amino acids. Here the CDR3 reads CASSLGGRTEAFF. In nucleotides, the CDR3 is TGTGCCAGCAGTTTAGGCGGGCGCACTGAAGCTTTCTTT.

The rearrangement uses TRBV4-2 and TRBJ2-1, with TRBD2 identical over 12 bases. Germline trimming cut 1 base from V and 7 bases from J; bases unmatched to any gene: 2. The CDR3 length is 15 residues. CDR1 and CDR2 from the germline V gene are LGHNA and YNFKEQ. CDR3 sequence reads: CASSQASGRGNEQFF. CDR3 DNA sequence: TGTGCCAGCAGCCAAGCTAGCGGGAGGGGTAATGAGCAGTTCTTC.

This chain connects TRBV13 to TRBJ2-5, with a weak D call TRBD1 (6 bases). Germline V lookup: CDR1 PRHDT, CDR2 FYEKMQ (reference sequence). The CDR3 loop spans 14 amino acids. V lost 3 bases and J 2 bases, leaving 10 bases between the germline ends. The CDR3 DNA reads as TGTGCCAGCAGCTTCCGGACAGAGCAAGAGACCCAGTACTTC. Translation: CASSFRTEQETQYF.

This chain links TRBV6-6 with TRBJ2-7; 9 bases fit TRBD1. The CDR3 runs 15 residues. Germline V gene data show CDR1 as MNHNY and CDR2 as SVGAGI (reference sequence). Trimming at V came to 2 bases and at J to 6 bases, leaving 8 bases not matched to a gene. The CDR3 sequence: CASSYTGGSAFEQYF. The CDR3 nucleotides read TGTGCCAGCAGTTACACAGGGGGCTCTGCTTTCGAGCAGTACTTC.

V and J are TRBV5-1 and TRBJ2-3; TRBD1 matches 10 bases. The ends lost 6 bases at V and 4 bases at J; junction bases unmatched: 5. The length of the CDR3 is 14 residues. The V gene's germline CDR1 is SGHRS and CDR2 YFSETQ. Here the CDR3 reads CASMDRGGADTQYF. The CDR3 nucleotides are TGCGCCAGCATGGACAGGGGGGGCGCAGATACGCAGTATTTT.

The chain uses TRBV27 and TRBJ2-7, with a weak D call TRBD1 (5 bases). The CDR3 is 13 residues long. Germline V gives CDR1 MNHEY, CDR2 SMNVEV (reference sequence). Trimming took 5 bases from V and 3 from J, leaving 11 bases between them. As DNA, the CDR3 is TGTGCCAGCAGTCTCAGGGCCGACTACGAGCAGTACTTC. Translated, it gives CASSLRADYEQYF.

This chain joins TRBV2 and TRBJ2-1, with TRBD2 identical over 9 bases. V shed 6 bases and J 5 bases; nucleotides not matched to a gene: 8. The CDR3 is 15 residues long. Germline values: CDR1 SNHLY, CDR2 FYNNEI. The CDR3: CASRLAGDLNNEQFF. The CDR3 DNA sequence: TGTGCCAGCAGACTAGCGGGCGATTTGAACAATGAGCAGTTCTTC.

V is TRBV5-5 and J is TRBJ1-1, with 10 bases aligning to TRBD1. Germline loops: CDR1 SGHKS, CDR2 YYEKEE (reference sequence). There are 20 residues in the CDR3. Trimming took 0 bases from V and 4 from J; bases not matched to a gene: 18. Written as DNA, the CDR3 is TGTGCCAGCAGCTTGGCCCTTTATGAGGACAGGGGGGTAACGGGCACTGAAGCTTTCTTT. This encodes CASSLALYEDRGVTGTEAFF.

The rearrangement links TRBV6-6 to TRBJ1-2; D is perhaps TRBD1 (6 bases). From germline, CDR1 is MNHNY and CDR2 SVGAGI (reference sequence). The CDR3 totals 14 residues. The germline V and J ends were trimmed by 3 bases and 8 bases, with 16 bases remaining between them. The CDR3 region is CASSYPGTSYGYTF. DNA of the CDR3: TGTGCCAGCAGTTATCCGGGGACATCCTACGGCTACACCTTC.

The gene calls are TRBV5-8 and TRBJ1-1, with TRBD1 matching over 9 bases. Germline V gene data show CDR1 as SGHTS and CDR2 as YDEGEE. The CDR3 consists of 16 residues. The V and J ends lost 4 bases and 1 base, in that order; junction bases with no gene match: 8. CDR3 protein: CASSPGQGEENTEAFF. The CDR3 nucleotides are TGTGCCAGCAGCCCGGGACAGGGAGAGGAGAACACTGAAGCTTTCTTT. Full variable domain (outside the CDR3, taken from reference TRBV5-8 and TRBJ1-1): EAGVTQSPTHLIKTRGQQATLRCSPISGHTSVYWYQQALGLGLQFLLWYDEGEERNRGNFPPRFSGRQFPNYSSELNVNALELEDSALYLCASSPGQGEENTEAFFGQGTRLTVV.

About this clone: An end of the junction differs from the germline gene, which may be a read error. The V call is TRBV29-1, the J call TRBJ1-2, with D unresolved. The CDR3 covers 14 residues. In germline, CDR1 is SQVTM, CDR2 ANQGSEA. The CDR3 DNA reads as TGCAGCGTGGAAGTGGTGGCTGCTAACTATGGCTACACCTTC. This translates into CSVEVVAANYGYTF.

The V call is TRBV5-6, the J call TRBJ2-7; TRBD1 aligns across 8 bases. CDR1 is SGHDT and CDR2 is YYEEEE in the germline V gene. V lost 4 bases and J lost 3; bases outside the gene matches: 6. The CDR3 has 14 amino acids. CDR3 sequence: CASSETGDGYEQYF. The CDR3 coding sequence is TGTGCCAGCAGCGAGACAGGGGATGGCTACGAGCAGTACTTC.

The CDR3 sequence: CASSYSTSSSYNEQFF. The CDR3 nucleotides are TGTGCCAGCAGTTACTCGACATCCAGCTCCTACAATGAGCAGTTCTTC. The rearrangement uses TRBV6-5 and TRBJ2-1; the D is unclear. Trimming pared 0 bases from V and 0 bases from J, leaving 9 bases between. The CDR3 covers 16 residues. Germline V CDR1 and CDR2: MNHEY, SVGAGI.